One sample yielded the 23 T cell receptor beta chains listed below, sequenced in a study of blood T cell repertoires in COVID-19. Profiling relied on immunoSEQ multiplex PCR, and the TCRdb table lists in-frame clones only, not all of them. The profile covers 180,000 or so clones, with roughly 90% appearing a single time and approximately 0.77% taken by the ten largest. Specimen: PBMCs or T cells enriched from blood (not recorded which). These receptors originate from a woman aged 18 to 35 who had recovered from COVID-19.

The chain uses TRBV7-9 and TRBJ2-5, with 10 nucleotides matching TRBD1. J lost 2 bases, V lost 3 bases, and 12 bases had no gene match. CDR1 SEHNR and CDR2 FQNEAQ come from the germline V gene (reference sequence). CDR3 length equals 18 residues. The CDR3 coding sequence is TGTGCCAGCAGCTTTGGTGGGCCCGGGACAGGGGATCAAGAGACCCAGTACTTC. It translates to CASSFGGPGTGDQETQYF.

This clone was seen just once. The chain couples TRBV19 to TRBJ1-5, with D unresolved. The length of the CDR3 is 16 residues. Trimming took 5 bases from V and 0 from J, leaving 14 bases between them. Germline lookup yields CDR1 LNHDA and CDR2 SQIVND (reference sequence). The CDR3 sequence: CASSVTGTYSNQPQHF. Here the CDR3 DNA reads TGTGCCAGTAGTGTGACTGGAACTTATAGCAATCAGCCCCAGCATTTT.

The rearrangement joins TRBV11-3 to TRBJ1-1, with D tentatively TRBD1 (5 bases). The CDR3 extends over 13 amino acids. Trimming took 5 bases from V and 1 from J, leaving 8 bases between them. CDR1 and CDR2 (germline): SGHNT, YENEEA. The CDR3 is CASSPGQNTEAFF. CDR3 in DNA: TGTGCCAGCAGCCCCGGACAGAACACTGAAGCTTTCTTT.

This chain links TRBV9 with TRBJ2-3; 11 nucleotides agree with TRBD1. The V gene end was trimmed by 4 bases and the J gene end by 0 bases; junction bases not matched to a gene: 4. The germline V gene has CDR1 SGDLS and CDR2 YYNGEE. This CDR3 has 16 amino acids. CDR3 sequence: CASSPGTGGSTDTQYF. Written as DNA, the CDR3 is TGTGCCAGCAGCCCTGGGACAGGGGGTAGCACAGATACGCAGTATTTT.

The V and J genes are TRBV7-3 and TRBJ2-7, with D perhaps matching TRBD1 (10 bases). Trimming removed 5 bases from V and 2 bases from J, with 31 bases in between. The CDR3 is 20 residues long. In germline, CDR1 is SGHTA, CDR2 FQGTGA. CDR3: CASSHGAGQGSAGGTYEQYF. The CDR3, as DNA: TGTGCCAGCAGCCACGGGGCGGGACAGGGGAGTGCGGGAGGGACCTACGAGCAGTACTTC.

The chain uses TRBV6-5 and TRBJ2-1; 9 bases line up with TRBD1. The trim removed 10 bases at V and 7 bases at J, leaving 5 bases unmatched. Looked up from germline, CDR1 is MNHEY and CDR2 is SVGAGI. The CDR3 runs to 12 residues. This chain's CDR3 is CATWDRVNEQFF. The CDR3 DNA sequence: TGTGCCACCTGGGACAGGGTGAATGAGCAGTTCTTC.

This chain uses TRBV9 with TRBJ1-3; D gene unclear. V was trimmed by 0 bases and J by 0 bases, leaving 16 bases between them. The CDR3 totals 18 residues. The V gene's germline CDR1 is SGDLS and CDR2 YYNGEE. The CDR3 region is CASSVGGGRHLSGNTIYF. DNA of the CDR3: TGTGCCAGCAGCGTAGGTGGAGGTCGACACCTCTCTGGAAACACCATATATTTT.

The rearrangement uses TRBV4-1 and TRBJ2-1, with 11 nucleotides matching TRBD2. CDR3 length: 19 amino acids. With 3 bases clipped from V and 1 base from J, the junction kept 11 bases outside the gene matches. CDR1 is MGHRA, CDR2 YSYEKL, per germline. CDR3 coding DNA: TGCGCCAGCAGCCAGAACGTAGCGGGAGGGCCCTCTTCCTACAATGAGCAGTTCTTC. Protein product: CASSQNVAGGPSSYNEQFF.

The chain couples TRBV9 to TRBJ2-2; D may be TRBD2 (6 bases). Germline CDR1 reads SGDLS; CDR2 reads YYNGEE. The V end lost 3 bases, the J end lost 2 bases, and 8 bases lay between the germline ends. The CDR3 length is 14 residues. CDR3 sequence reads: CASSEGGNTGELFF. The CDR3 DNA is TGTGCCAGCAGCGAGGGAGGAAACACCGGGGAGCTGTTTTTT.

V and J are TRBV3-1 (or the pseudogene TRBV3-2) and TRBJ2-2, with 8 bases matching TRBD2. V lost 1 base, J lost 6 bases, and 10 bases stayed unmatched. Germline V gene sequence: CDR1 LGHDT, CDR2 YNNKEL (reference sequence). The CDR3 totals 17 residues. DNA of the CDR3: TGTGCCAGCAGCCAAGCAGGAACCGGGAGGGCGGCCGGGGAGCTGTTTTTT. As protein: CASSQAGTGRAAGELFF.

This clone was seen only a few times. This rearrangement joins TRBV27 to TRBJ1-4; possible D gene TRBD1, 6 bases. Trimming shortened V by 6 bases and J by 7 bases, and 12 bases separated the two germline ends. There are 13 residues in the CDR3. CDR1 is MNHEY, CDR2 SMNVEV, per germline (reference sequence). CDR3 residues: CASRDSWGEKLFF. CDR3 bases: TGTGCCAGCAGGGACAGTTGGGGTGAAAAACTGTTTTTT.

CDR3 sequence reads: CASSGSPGISNEKLFF. In nucleotides, the CDR3 is TGTGCCAGCAGCGGATCCCCGGGGATTTCAAATGAAAAACTGTTTTTT. The rearrangement links TRBV5-5 to TRBJ1-4; D ambiguous. The germline V gene has CDR1 SGHKS and CDR2 YYEKEE (reference sequence). The CDR3 spans 16 residues. V dropped 4 bases and J dropped 5 bases, with 18 bases sitting between them.

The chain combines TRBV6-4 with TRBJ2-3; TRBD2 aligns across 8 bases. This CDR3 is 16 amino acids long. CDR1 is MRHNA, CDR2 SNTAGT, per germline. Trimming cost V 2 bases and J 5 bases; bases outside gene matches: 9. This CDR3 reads CASSDPERESRDTQYF. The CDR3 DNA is TGTGCCAGCAGTGACCCCGAGCGGGAGTCGAGAGATACGCAGTATTTT.

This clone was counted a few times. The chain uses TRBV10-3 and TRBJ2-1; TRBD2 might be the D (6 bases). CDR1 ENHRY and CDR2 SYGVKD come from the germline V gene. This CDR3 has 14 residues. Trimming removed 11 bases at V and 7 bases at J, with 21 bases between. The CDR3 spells CAVRTGDLRNEQFF. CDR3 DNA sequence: TGTGCCGTTCGTACGGGGGACCTTCGGAATGAGCAGTTCTTC.

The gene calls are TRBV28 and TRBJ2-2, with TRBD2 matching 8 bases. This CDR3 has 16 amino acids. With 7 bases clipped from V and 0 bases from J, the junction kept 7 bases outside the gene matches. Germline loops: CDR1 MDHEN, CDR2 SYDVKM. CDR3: CASIPVAGTNTGELFF. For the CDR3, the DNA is TGTGCCAGCATTCCGGTAGCGGGAACGAACACCGGGGAGCTGTTTTTT.

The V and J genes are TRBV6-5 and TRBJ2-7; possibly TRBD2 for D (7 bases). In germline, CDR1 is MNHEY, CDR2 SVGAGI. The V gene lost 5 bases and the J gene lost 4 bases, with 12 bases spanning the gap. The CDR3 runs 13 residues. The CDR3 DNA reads TGTGCCAGCAGTCGCAAGGGGGGGTACGAGCAGTACTTC. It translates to CASSRKGGYEQYF.

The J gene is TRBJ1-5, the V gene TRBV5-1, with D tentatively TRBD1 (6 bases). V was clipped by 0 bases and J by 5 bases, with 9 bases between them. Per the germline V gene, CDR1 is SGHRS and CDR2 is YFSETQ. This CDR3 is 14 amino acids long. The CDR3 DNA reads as TGCGCCAGCAGCTTGGTGGCAGGGGATCAGCCCCAGCATTTT. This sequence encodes CASSLVAGDQPQHF.

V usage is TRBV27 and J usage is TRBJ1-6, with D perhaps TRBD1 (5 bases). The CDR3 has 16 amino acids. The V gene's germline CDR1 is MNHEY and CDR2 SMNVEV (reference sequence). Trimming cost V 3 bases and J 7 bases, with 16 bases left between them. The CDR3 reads CASSFGQGIANSPLHF. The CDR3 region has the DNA TGTGCCAGCAGTTTCGGGCAGGGAATAGCAAATTCACCCCTCCACTTT.

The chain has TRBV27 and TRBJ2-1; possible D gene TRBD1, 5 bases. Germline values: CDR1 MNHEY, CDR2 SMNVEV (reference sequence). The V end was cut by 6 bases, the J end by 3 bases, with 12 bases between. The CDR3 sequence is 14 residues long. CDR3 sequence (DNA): TGTGCCAGCAGGTATGGGGCAGACTACAATGAGCAGTTCTTC. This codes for CASRYGADYNEQFF.

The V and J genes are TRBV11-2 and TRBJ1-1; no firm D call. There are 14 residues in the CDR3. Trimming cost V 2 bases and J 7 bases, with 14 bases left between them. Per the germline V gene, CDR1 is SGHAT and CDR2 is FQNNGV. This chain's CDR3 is CASSLRRNLGEAFF. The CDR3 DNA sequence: TGTGCCAGCAGCTTAAGACGGAATCTAGGTGAAGCTTTCTTT. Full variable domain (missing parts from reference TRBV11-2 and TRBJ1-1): EAGVAQSPRYKIIEKRQSVAFWCNPISGHATLYWYQQILGQGPKLLIQFQNNGVVDDSQLPKDRFSAERLKGVDSTLKIQPAKLEDSAVYLCASSLRRNLGEAFFGQGTRLTVV.

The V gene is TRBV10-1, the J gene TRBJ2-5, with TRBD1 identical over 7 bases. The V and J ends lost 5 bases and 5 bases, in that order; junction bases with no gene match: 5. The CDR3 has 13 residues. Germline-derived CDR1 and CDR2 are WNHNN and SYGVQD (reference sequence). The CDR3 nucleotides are TGCGCCAGCAGTACAGGGGCGGTGGAGACCCAGTACTTC. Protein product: CASSTGAVETQYF.

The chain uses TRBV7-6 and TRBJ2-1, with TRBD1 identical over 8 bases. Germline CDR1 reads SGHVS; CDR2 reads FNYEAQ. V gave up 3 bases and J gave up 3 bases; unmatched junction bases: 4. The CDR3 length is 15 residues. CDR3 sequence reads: CASSLETGVYNEQFF. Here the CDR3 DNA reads TGTGCCAGCAGCTTGGAGACAGGGGTCTACAATGAGCAGTTCTTC.

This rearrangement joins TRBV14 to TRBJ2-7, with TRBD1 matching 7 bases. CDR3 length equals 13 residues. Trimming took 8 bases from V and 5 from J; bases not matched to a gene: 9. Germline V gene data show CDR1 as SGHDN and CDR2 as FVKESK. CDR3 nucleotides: TGTGCCAGCTTCAGACAGGGACAGAACGAGCAGTACTTC. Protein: CASFRQGQNEQYF.